This entry is about one TCR beta chain. Its antigen is not known. The CDR3 extends over 16 amino acids. Germline V CDR1 and CDR2: KGHSH, LQKENI. Trimming at V came to 4 bases and at J to 3 bases, leaving 7 bases not matched to a gene. This entry comes from a study of beta chain features in type 1 diabetes. Study details: Regarding age, gender and cell yields, patients proved similar to healthy donors.

Whole-study results and caveats: These data did not resolve whether HLA type affects TCRB rearrangement. The study found that naive, central memory and Treg TCRB repertoires appeared more similar in patients than in healthy donors.

Of the isolated RNA, all was reverse transcribed, and so the sequenced material was expressed TCRB transcripts. There were several million reads on average in the naive, central memory and regulatory T cell samples. Method: immunoSEQ multiplex PCR; TCRdb's copy keeps in-frame clones and lacks some. Altogether some 150,000 clones are present, 9% to 10% being singletons, with the ten largest covering 0.5% to 0.65%. V gene TRBV18 combines with J gene TRBJ1-4; TRBD1 matches at 8 bases. The TCR originated in a woman in her 40s in good health. Specimen: central memory CD4+ T cells from blood. The CDR3, as DNA: TGTGCCAGCTCACGACCAGGGACAGGCGCTAATGAAAAACTGTTTTTT. It translates to CASSRPGTGANEKLFF.